The sequence of this T cell receptor beta chain was determined in a study of shared clonotypes between healthy human individuals. Study-level points and caveats: Clonotypes not shared had lower generation probabilities than those common to all four donors. Clonotype sharing across four donors was observed for about 4.8% of naive CD4 clonotypes. Sequencing depth was a factor that was expected to affect clonotype sharing among donors.

Trimming removed 2 bases from V and 1 base from J, with 9 bases in between. The germline CDR1 and CDR2 sequences are SGHDT and YYEEEE. The length of the CDR3 is 14 residues. The sorted-subset replicate PCRs were given about 200 ng DNA, which is about 29,000 T cell genomes. Data came from immunoSEQ multiplex PCR; TCRdb stores just in-frame clones and leaves some out. The sample holds roughly 530,000 clones; 96% are singletons and the top ten take roughly 0.06%. Notes on this clone: Its cognate antigen is unknown.

The TCR sequence derives from a woman between 25 and 40 years old in good health. The chain combines TRBV5-6 with TRBJ1-1; weak D call: TRBD1 (6 bases). Sequencing used naive CD4+ T cells sorted from blood. Subset of the sample: CD45RA+ positively selected. The CDR3 spells CASSFDRQNTEAFF. CDR3 sequence (DNA): TGTGCCAGCAGCTTTGACAGGCAGAACACTGAAGCTTTCTTT.